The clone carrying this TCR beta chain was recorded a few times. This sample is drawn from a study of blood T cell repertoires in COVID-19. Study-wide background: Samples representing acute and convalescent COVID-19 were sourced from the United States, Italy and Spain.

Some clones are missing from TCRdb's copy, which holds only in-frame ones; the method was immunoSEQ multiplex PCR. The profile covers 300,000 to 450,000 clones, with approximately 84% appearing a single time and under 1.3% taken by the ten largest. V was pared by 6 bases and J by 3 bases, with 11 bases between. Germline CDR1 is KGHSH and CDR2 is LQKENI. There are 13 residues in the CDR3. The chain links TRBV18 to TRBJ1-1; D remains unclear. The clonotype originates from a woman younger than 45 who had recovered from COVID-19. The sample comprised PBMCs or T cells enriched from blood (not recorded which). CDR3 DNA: TGTGCCAGCTCCCCGAGTCCGGACACTGAAGCTTTCTTT. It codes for CASSPSPDTEAFF.